The 20 T cell receptor beta chains reported below all come from one sample, sequenced in a study of blood T cell repertoires in COVID-19. The repertoire was sequenced with immunoSEQ multiplex PCR; TCRdb's copy has only in-frame clones and lacks some. The sample shows 100,000 to 150,000 clones, 85% to 90% of them seen only once. The sequenced sample was peripheral blood. Every receptor here comes from a man at least 80 years old with active or convalescent COVID-19.

V and J are TRBV11-1 and TRBJ2-7; D is possibly TRBD2 (6 bases). The CDR3 contains 13 residues. V dropped 1 base and J dropped 6 bases, with 10 bases sitting between them. Germline CDR1 reads SGHAT; CDR2 reads FQDESV (reference sequence). CDR3 amino acids: CASSLGQAGEQYF. CDR3 in DNA: TGTGCCAGCAGCTTAGGTCAAGCGGGCGAGCAGTACTTC. The full variable domain, in which reference TRBV11-1 and TRBJ2-7 provide the parts outside the CDR3, is EAEVAQSPRYKITEKSQAVAFWCDPISGHATLYWYRQILGQGPELLVQFQDESVVDDSQLPKDRFSAERLKGVDSTLKIQPAELGDSAMYLCASSLGQAGEQYFGPGTRLTVT.

The chain is built from TRBV5-1 and TRBJ2-1; possibly TRBD2 for D (5 bases). Trimming removed 2 bases from V and 5 bases from J, with 14 bases in between. CDR1 is SGHRS and CDR2 is YFSETQ in the germline V gene. This CDR3 is 15 amino acids long. The CDR3 region has the DNA TGCGCCAGCAGCTTACCCCGGACTGGCCACAATGAGCAGTTCTTC. The encoded protein is CASSLPRTGHNEQFF.

The chain employs TRBV27 and TRBJ2-5; possible D gene TRBD1, 5 bases. The V gene's germline CDR1 is MNHEY and CDR2 SMNVEV (reference sequence). V was trimmed by 5 bases and J by 4 bases, leaving 11 bases between them. CDR3 length: 13 amino acids. The CDR3 coding sequence is TGTGCCAGCAGTCACAGGATCCGAGAGACCCAGTACTTC. It yields the protein CASSHRIRETQYF.

The rearrangement uses TRBV2 and TRBJ2-3; possibly TRBD1 for D (5 bases). V was pared by 3 bases and J by 3 bases, with 10 bases between. CDR3 length: 14 residues. Germline CDR1 reads SNHLY; CDR2 reads FYNNEI. Here the CDR3 reads CASSDRVGTDTQYF. CDR3 bases: TGTGCCAGCAGTGACAGGGTGGGAACAGATACGCAGTATTTT.

This chain connects TRBV6-1 to TRBJ2-3; 16 bases map to TRBD2. This CDR3 comprises 16 residues. Germline V CDR1 and CDR2: MNHNS, SASEGT. Trimming took 4 bases from V and 5 from J; bases not matched to a gene: 3. The DNA of the CDR3 is TGTGCCAGCAGTGTAGGGACTAGCGGGGGGGTAGATACGCAGTATTTT. It is translated as CASSVGTSGGVDTQYF.

This clone was seen a handful of times. This chain uses TRBV18 with TRBJ1-2; 9 nucleotides line up with TRBD1. In germline, CDR1 is KGHSH, CDR2 LQKENI. The CDR3 length is 14 residues. After removal of 4 bases from V and 6 bases from J, the junction contained 6 bases not matched to a gene. Here the CDR3 DNA reads TGTGCCAGCTCACTAATGGACAGGGGTCATGGCTACACCTTC. Protein: CASSLMDRGHGYTF.

The chain uses TRBV30 and TRBJ1-5; D is possibly TRBD1 (6 bases). This CDR3 has 19 amino acids. Per germline, CDR1 GTSNPN and CDR2 SVGIG (reference sequence). V was pared by 5 bases and J by 1 base, with 27 bases between. The CDR3 nucleotides are TGTGCCTGGGGCAATGGGGACATCACTCTGGGTTACAGCAATCAGCCCCAGCATTTT. As protein: CAWGNGDITLGYSNQPQHF.

The genes are TRBV27 and TRBJ1-1; D possibly corresponds to TRBD1 (5 bases). Germline V gene lookup returns CDR1 MNHEY and CDR2 SMNVEV (reference sequence). This CDR3 comprises 14 residues. Trimming pared 6 bases from V and 4 bases from J, leaving 15 bases between. The CDR3 region is CASSRGGSVTEAFF. The CDR3 DNA is TGTGCCAGCAGCCGGGGGGGTAGCGTCACTGAAGCTTTCTTT.

This clone has only a few counts. V gene TRBV7-8 combines with J gene TRBJ2-2; D might be TRBD2 (5 bases). The germline V gene encodes CDR1 SGHVS and CDR2 FQNEAQ. V lost 4 bases and J lost 0, with 9 bases in between. The CDR3 totals 15 residues. CDR3 sequence reads: CASSSTGSNTGELFF. The CDR3 bases are TGTGCCAGCAGCTCGACGGGGTCGAACACCGGGGAGCTGTTTTTT. Using reference TRBV7-8 and TRBJ2-2 for the parts outside the CDR3, the full variable domain is GAGVSQSPRYKVAKRGQDVALRCDPISGHVSLFWYQQALGQGPEFLTYFQNEAQLDKSGLPSDRFFAERPEGSVSTLKIQRTQQEDSAVYLCASSSTGSNTGELFFGEGSRLTVL.

The chain employs TRBV19 and TRBJ1-2, with 8 bases fitting TRBD1. Germline loops: CDR1 LNHDA, CDR2 SQIVND (reference sequence). This CDR3 has 15 amino acids. V lost 1 base, J lost 2 bases, and 3 bases stayed unmatched. Written as DNA, the CDR3 is TGTGCCAGTAGTATAGCCAGGGGGCGCAACTATGGCTACACCTTC. Translating it yields CASSIARGRNYGYTF. Based on the CDR3 plus reference TRBV19 and TRBJ1-2, the full variable domain is DGGITQSPKYLFRKEGQNVTLSCEQNLNHDAMYWYRQDPGQGLRLIYYSQIVNDFQKGDIAEGYSVSREKKESFPLTVTSAQKNPTAFYLCASSIARGRNYGYTFGSGTRLTVV.

The V call is TRBV10-3, the J call TRBJ1-4; a weak D match, TRBD1 (6 bases). The germline V gene has CDR1 ENHRY and CDR2 SYGVKD. With 0 bases removed from V and 7 bases from J, the gap between germline ends came to 12 bases. The CDR3 length is 15 residues. The CDR3 sequence: CAISESGQGSEKLFF. The CDR3 bases are TGTGCCATCAGTGAGTCAGGGCAGGGGAGTGAAAAACTGTTTTTT.

The V call is TRBV4-3, the J call TRBJ1-2; 7 bases are a match to TRBD1. The J segment lost 7 bases and the V segment lost 0 bases, leaving 8 bases of the junction unmatched. Germline assignment: CDR1 LGHNA and CDR2 YSLEER. CDR3 length: 15 amino acids. The chain's CDR3 is CASSQDFVAGGGYTF. CDR3 nucleotides: TGCGCCAGCAGCCAAGATTTTGTGGCAGGGGGTGGCTACACCTTC.

The rearrangement joins TRBV12-3 or TRBV12-4 to TRBJ2-3, with D hard to call. This CDR3 spans 12 amino acids. V was pared by 2 bases and J by 5 bases, with 5 bases between. The CDR3 bases are TGTGCCAGCAGTTTACCGGGAGATACGCAGTATTTT. Its translation is CASSLPGDTQYF.

The chain employs TRBV7-8 and TRBJ1-5, with D maybe TRBD1 (5 bases). V lost 1 base, J lost 7 bases, and 8 bases lay in between. Germline V CDR1 and CDR2: SGHVS, FQNEAQ. This CDR3 region has 13 residues. CDR3 region: CASSLDRSQPQHF. The CDR3 DNA is TGTGCCAGCAGCTTAGACAGGTCCCAGCCCCAGCATTTT.

The chain uses TRBV24-1 and TRBJ2-3; 8 bases align to TRBD1. This CDR3 has 15 amino acids. The germline CDR1 and CDR2 sequences are KGHDR and SFDVKD. The V gene end was trimmed by 5 bases and the J gene end by 2 bases; junction bases not matched to a gene: 5. The CDR3 region is CATSVGQAYTDTQYF. The CDR3 nucleotides are TGTGCCACCAGTGTGGGACAGGCGTACACAGATACGCAGTATTTT.

The chain employs TRBV7-8 and TRBJ1-5, with 8 bases that match TRBD1. CDR3 length: 14 amino acids. J lost 4 bases, V lost 5 bases, and 4 bases had no gene match. Germline loops: CDR1 SGHVS, CDR2 FQNEAQ. CDR3 region: CASSIRQGNQPQHF. CDR3 DNA sequence: TGTGCCAGCAGCATAAGACAGGGGAATCAGCCCCAGCATTTT. Combining the CDR3 with reference TRBV7-8 and TRBJ1-5 gives the whole variable domain GAGVSQSPRYKVAKRGQDVALRCDPISGHVSLFWYQQALGQGPEFLTYFQNEAQLDKSGLPSDRFFAERPEGSVSTLKIQRTQQEDSAVYLCASSIRQGNQPQHFGDGTRLSIL.

The count of this clone is one. The chain couples TRBV11-2 to TRBJ1-1; 9 bases fit TRBD1. With 6 bases clipped from V and 0 bases from J, the junction kept 5 bases outside the gene matches. Germline assignment: CDR1 SGHAT and CDR2 FQNNGV. The CDR3 is 15 residues long. CDR3: CASSGQGTLNTEAFF. Here the CDR3 DNA reads TGTGCCAGCAGTGGACAGGGGACTTTGAACACTGAAGCTTTCTTT.

CDR3 loop: CASSLANRENEKLFF. The DNA for the CDR3 is TGTGCCAGCAGTCTTGCCAACAGGGAGAATGAAAAACTGTTTTTT. This rearrangement joins TRBV28 to TRBJ1-4, with D maybe TRBD1 (6 bases). The CDR3 is made up of 15 amino acids. Deletions cut 5 bases from V and 5 bases from J, with 15 bases between. The germline gives CDR1 MDHEN, CDR2 SYDVKM.

The gene calls are TRBV19 and TRBJ2-4; 7 bases map to TRBD1. Germline CDR1 LNHDA, CDR2 SQIVND (reference sequence). V trimming: 5 bases; J trimming: 0 bases; junction bases outside the gene matches: 10. This CDR3 has 17 amino acids. The CDR3 spells CASSAETGLLAKNIQYF. CDR3 DNA sequence: TGTGCCAGTAGTGCAGAGACAGGGCTTCTAGCCAAAAACATTCAGTACTTC.

V usage is TRBV11-2 and J usage is TRBJ1-6, with D hard to call. With 3 bases removed from V and 14 bases from J, the gap between germline ends came to 23 bases. The CDR3 contains 16 residues. CDR1 and CDR2 from the germline V gene are SGHAT and FQNNGV. The CDR3 reads CASSLTVGGPDLALHF. CDR3 in DNA: TGTGCCAGCAGCTTGACGGTGGGAGGGCCGGATTTGGCCCTCCACTTT.